This record covers a single T cell receptor beta chain. These data are taken from a study of shared T cell receptors in the human thymus. After removal of 8 bases from V and 4 bases from J, the junction contained 11 bases not matched to a gene. The CDR3 contains 14 residues. Germline V gene sequence: CDR1 SSHAT, CDR2 FNYEAQ (reference sequence). The repertoire was sequenced with immunoSEQ multiplex PCR; TCRdb's copy has only in-frame clones and lacks some. The sample holds just under 550,000 clones; about 84% are singletons and the top ten take about 0.013%. These data are also associated with another study on human thymus T cells. That paper states: The study used thymus tissue resected during corrective heart surgery. What appeared biased in thymic and blood repertoires was the usage of V and J genes. Related work found strong thymic repertoire overlap between unrelated individuals.

The sample was thymocytes. This clonotype was sampled from a boy younger than two with a congenital heart defect. The V call is TRBV7-7, the J call TRBJ2-7; 7 bases are shared with TRBD2. CDR3 coding DNA: TGTGCCAGCCCGTTAGGGGCGGGAGTGTACGAGCAGTACTTC. Amino acids: CASPLGAGVYEQYF. Full variable domain (missing parts from reference TRBV7-7 and TRBJ2-7): GAGVSQSPRYKVTKRGQDVTLRCDPISSHATLYWYQQALGQGPEFLTYFNYEAQPDKSGLPSDRFSAERPEGSISTLTIQRTEQRDSAMYRCASPLGAGVYEQYFGPGTRLTVT.